The present TCR beta chain was sequenced within a study of CD8+ T cells in alopecia areata. RNA was extracted and reverse transcribed into cDNA as the sequencing template. Measured with immunoSEQ multiplex PCR; TCRdb has only the in-frame clones, and not every one. Of about 180,000 clones in the sample, more than 60% are singletons; the top ten hold approximately 1.7%. With regard to this clone: The target antigen is unknown.

Isolation of CD4+ and CD8+ T cells from PBMCs was achieved by sorting. Study observations and caveats: Normal skin contains resident alphabeta T cells, and these are also sequenced in scalp samples.

Source: CD4+ T cells sorted from blood, taken at week 0. The origin of this receptor is a human donor with alopecia areata.

Here the CDR3 reads CASSDQTDTQYF. In DNA, the CDR3 is TGTGCCAGCAGCGACCAAACAGATACGCAGTATTTT. The V and J genes are TRBV9 and TRBJ2-3; D is unclear. From germline, CDR1 is SGDLS and CDR2 YYNGEE. This CDR3 is 12 amino acids long. V was clipped by 3 bases and J by 3 bases, with 5 bases between them. The whole variable domain, remainder taken from reference TRBV9 and TRBJ2-3, is DSGVTQTPKHLITATGQRVTLRCSPRSGDLSVYWYQQSLDQGLQFLIQYYNGEERAKGNILERFSAQQFPDLHSELNLSSLELGDSALYFCASSDQTDTQYFGPGTRLTVL.